Described below is a single T cell receptor beta chain sequence and its context. The antigen is unknown. The table came from immunoSEQ multiplex PCR; TCRdb's copy has only in-frame clones and leaves some out. The table includes approximately 2.5 million clones, roughly 93% detected once. This entry belongs to a study of shared clonotypes between healthy human individuals. Overall study findings and caveats: Non-shared clonotypes had lower generation probabilities than clonotypes shared by all four sorted-subset donors.

The CDR3 contains 14 residues. The germline CDR1 and CDR2 sequences are SGHRS and YFSETQ. The V end lost 5 bases, the J end lost 6 bases, and 17 bases lay between the germline ends. The source material was naive CD4+ T cells from PBMCs. Subset meaning: CD45RA+ positively selected. The sequence came from a man aged 18 to 30 in good health. Some clones in this sample may be carry-over from other donors' samples. This chain joins TRBV5-1 and TRBJ1-2; TRBD1 might be the D (5 bases). CDR3 residues: CASSPLGAEHGYTF. CDR3 bases: TGCGCCAGCAGTCCCTTAGGGGCGGAACATGGCTACACCTTC.